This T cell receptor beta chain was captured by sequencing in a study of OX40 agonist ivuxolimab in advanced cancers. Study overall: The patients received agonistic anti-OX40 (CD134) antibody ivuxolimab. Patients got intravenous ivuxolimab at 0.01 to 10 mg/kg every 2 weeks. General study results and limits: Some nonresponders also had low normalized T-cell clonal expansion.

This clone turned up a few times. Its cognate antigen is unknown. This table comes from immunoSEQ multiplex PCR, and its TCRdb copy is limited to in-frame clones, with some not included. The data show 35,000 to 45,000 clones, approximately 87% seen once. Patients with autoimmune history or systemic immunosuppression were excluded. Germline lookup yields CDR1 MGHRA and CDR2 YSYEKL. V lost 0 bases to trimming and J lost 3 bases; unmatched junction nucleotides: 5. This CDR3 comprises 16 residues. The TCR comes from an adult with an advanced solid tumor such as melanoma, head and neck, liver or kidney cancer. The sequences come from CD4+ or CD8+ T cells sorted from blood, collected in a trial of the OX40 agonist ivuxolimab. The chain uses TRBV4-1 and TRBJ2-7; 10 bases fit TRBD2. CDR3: CASSQDGLAGVYEQYF. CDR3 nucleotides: TGCGCCAGCAGCCAAGATGGGCTAGCGGGGGTCTACGAGCAGTACTTC.